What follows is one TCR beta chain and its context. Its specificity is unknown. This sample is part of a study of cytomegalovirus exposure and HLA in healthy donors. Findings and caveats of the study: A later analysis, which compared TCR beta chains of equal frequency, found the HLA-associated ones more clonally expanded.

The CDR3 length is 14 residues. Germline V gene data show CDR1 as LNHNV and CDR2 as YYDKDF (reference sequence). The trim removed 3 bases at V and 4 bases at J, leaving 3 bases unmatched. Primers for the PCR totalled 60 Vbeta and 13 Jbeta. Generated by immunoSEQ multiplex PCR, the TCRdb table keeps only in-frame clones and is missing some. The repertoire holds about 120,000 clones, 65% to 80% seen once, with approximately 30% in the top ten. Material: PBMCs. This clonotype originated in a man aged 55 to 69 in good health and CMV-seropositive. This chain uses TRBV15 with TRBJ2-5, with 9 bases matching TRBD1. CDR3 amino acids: CATSSRQGGETQYF. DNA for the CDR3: TGTGCCACCAGCAGTCGACAGGGGGGAGAGACCCAGTACTTC.